Sequencing of this TCR beta chain was carried out in a study of neoadjuvant anti-PD-1 for oral cavity cancer. At the level of the study: Patients without progression got a fourth dose around day 43.

Study outcomes and limitations: Each response group had just a few patients in TCR analyses. PBMC Gini-index clonality exceeded responders' in non-responders post-nivolumab.

Germline V gene data show CDR1 as SNHLY and CDR2 as FYNNEI. There are 13 residues in the CDR3. Trimming took 10 bases from V and 1 from J, leaving 13 bases between them. A word on this clone: Its target is unknown.

Most PBMC samples had 480 ng input DNA in six replicates. TCRdb keeps only in-frame clones here, not all; method: immunoSEQ multiplex PCR. The sample records 84,000 or so clones, 70% to 85% being singletons. This receptor was obtained from a person aged 40 to 85 with oral cavity squamous cell carcinoma. The sequencing here drew on PBMCs, taken before nivolumab (anti-PD-1) treatment. The chain is built from TRBV2 and TRBJ2-5; D ambiguous. CDR3 sequence (DNA): TGTGCCACCGCACCCGAGGTCCAAGAGACCCAGTACTTC. Protein: CATAPEVQETQYF.